A single T cell receptor beta chain is shown here with its context. Its target is unknown. This sample stems from a study of blood T cells in healthy people across ages. Broader study findings: Higher naive T cell percentage went strongly together with higher TCR beta diversity. Unsorted PBMCs blocked a conclusive comparison of naive and antigen-experienced cells. Roughly linearly, TCR beta diversity per million T cells fell as age increased.

Per germline, CDR1 SGHVS and CDR2 FNYEAQ. V was trimmed by 4 bases and J by 4 bases, leaving 15 bases between them. The CDR3 runs 15 residues. Approximately 9.4 milliliters was the volume of peripheral blood drawn from each donor. The second PCR ran roughly 7 to 12 cycles with a sample-barcoded 5' primer and J-beta primers. TCRdb recomputed calls from the 5' RACE reads with MiXCR, one row per CDR3 protein. The table shows hundreds of thousands of distinct CDR3 sequences, with around 36% occurring only once. The sequenced material came from blood. The clonotype was recovered from a man between 18 and 35 years old in good health. V gene TRBV7-6 combines with J gene TRBJ2-3; D not resolved. The CDR3 loop reads CASSWLPHIADTQYF. The CDR3 DNA sequence: TGTGCCAGCAGCTGGTTACCCCACATCGCAGATACGCAGTATTTT.